A single sample is the source of the 17 T cell receptor beta chains below, sequenced in a study of brain T cells in children with intractable seizures. Time point indicated: blood from clinic visit 5 months post-surgery; TSC patient then seizure free. Here immunoSEQ multiplex PCR was the method, and the copy in TCRdb shows in-frame clones only, minus some. The sample includes about 340,000 clones, about 93% of them seen just once. The input for sequencing was peripheral blood, taken approximately 5 months after surgery. The receptors stem from a boy younger than two with tuberous sclerosis and intractable seizures.

The chain couples TRBV5-1 to TRBJ2-1; D may be TRBD2 (8 bases). Trimming shortened V by 9 bases and J by 12 bases, and 40 bases separated the two germline ends. The CDR3 is 19 amino acids. Germline CDR1 is SGHRS and CDR2 is YFSETQ. CDR3 sequence (DNA): TGCGCCAACCGTAGCGGGACAGACCCAATGTGGTCCGGGACAGACGGGCAGTTCTTC. Its translation is CANRSGTDPMWSGTDGQFF. The complete variable domain, with remaining parts taken from reference TRBV5-1 and TRBJ2-1, reads KAGVTQTPRYLIKTRGQQVTLSCSPISGHRSVSWYQQTPGQGLQFLFEYFSETQRNKGNFPGRFSGRQFSNSRSEMNVSTLELGDSALYLCANRSGTDPMWSGTDGQFFGPGTRLTVL.

This clone was observed once. The rearrangement joins TRBV19 to TRBJ2-5; D is undetermined. The CDR3 sequence is 12 residues long. Germline assignment: CDR1 LNHDA and CDR2 SQIVND (reference sequence). V shed 10 bases and J shed 7 bases, with 16 bases lying between them. The DNA of the CDR3 is TGTGCCACCTCGGCGTCTTTTAGGACCCAGTACTTC. Amino acids: CATSASFRTQYF.

The chain employs TRBV27 and TRBJ2-3; D possibly uses TRBD1 or TRBD2 (5 bases each). CDR1 is MNHEY and CDR2 is SMNVEV in the germline V gene (reference sequence). This CDR3 has 14 amino acids. V dropped 6 bases and J dropped 5 bases, with 15 bases sitting between them. The CDR3 region has the DNA TGTGCCAGCAGACCGGGGACGGAAATAGATACGCAGTATTTT. Translation gives CASRPGTEIDTQYF.

CDR3 DNA: TGTGCCAGCAGTTACTCTGGGATGGGAGGGCCTGAAGCTTTCTTT. This codes for CASSYSGMGGPEAFF. This chain links TRBV6-5 with TRBJ1-1; the D is unclear. The CDR3 spans 15 residues. Germline lookup yields CDR1 MNHEY and CDR2 SVGAGI. The ends were cut back, 0 bases at V and 6 bases at J, with 14 bases in the middle.

CDR3 sequence: CASSLSLTSSNEQFF. The CDR3 DNA reads TGTGCCAGCAGCTTATCTTTGACTAGCTCCAATGAGCAGTTCTTC. The V call is TRBV7-2, the J call TRBJ2-1; the match to TRBD2 covers 7 bases. This CDR3 region has 15 residues. The J segment lost 6 bases and the V segment lost 2 bases, leaving 7 bases of the junction unmatched. Germline V gene lookup returns CDR1 SGHTA and CDR2 FQGNSA. Using reference TRBV7-2 and TRBJ2-1 for the parts outside the CDR3, the full variable domain is GAGVSQSPSNKVTEKGKDVELRCDPISGHTALYWYRQSLGQGLEFLIYFQGNSAPDKSGLPSDRFSAERTGGSVSTLTIQRTQQEDSAVYLCASSLSLTSSNEQFFGPGTRLTVL.

The V call is TRBV12-3 or TRBV12-4, the J call TRBJ1-2; D is perhaps TRBD1 (5 bases). The V end was cut by 1 base, the J end by 4 bases, with 7 bases between. This CDR3 has 13 amino acids. The CDR3 nucleotides are TGTGCCAGCAGTTTAGGGGGGGGCTATGGCTACACCTTC. It specifies CASSLGGGYGYTF.

J is TRBJ1-2 and V is TRBV6-5; a possible D gene is TRBD1 (5 bases). Germline V gene lookup returns CDR1 MNHEY and CDR2 SVGAGI. Deletions cut 8 bases from V and 3 bases from J, with 13 bases between. The CDR3 covers 13 residues. The CDR3 region is CASSQGRDYGYTF. The CDR3 DNA reads TGTGCCAGCTCCCAGGGTAGGGACTATGGCTACACCTTC.

The chain employs TRBV7-2 and TRBJ2-3, with D tentatively TRBD1 (7 bases). This CDR3 contains 15 residues. The germline gives CDR1 SGHTA, CDR2 FQGNSA. V was trimmed by 1 base and J by 4 bases, leaving 12 bases between them. The CDR3 nucleotides are TGTGCCAGCAGCTTAGTGGCAGGGGGGTCAGATACGCAGTATTTT. Amino acid sequence: CASSLVAGGSDTQYF.

The chain uses TRBV7-9 and TRBJ1-2; 7 nucleotides agree with TRBD1. V lost 5 bases, J lost 2 bases, and 8 bases stayed unmatched. Germline assignment: CDR1 SEHNR and CDR2 FQNEAQ (reference sequence). The CDR3 contains 15 residues. CDR3 DNA sequence: TGTGCCAGCAGCCCCCAGACAGGGTTCAACTATGGCTACACCTTC. Protein sequence: CASSPQTGFNYGYTF.

The V call is TRBV13, the J call TRBJ2-5; D is possibly TRBD2 (5 bases). The length of the CDR3 is 13 residues. The V end lost 5 bases, the J end lost 3 bases, and 10 bases lay between the germline ends. The germline CDR1 and CDR2 sequences are PRHDT and FYEKMQ (reference sequence). The CDR3 sequence is CASSTRAEETQYF. The DNA for the CDR3 is TGTGCCAGCAGCACCCGAGCGGAAGAGACCCAGTACTTC.

The chain recombines TRBV19 with TRBJ2-1; D is unresolved. CDR1 and CDR2 from the germline V gene are LNHDA and SQIVND (reference sequence). The CDR3 contains 13 residues. Trimming took off 1 base at V and 5 bases at J, with 6 bases between the two ends. The CDR3 DNA reads as TGTGCCAGTAGTATAGGTTCCGACAATGAGCAGTTCTTC. It yields the protein CASSIGSDNEQFF.

This chain joins TRBV19 and TRBJ1-1; D might be TRBD1 (6 bases). The CDR3 has 16 residues. CDR1 is LNHDA and CDR2 is SQIVND in the germline V gene (reference sequence). Trimming removed 3 bases at V and 3 bases at J, with 17 bases between. Here the CDR3 reads CASSMLSGAGDTEAFF. CDR3 nucleotide sequence: TGTGCCAGTAGTATGCTTTCGGGGGCGGGGGACACTGAAGCTTTCTTT.

The chain employs TRBV19 and TRBJ1-2, with D maybe TRBD1 (5 bases). The CDR3 runs to 10 residues. The ends were cut back, 8 bases at V and 7 bases at J, with 8 bases in the middle. Germline values: CDR1 LNHDA, CDR2 SQIVND (reference sequence). The CDR3 DNA is TGTGCCAGTTGGAGGGGTGGCTACACCTTC. Its protein is CASWRGGYTF. The whole variable domain, remainder taken from reference TRBV19 and TRBJ1-2, is DGGITQSPKYLFRKEGQNVTLSCEQNLNHDAMYWYRQDPGQGLRLIYYSQIVNDFQKGDIAEGYSVSREKKESFPLTVTSAQKNPTAFYLCASWRGGYTFGSGTRLTVV.

The chain combines TRBV15 with TRBJ2-1, with TRBD2 matching 7 bases. CDR3 size: 15 residues. With V trimmed by 3 bases and J by 7 bases, 9 bases remained unmatched. Germline CDR1 and CDR2: LNHNV and YYDKDF (reference sequence). The CDR3: CATSRTSLGANEQFF. In DNA, the CDR3 is TGTGCCACCAGCAGGACTAGCCTGGGAGCGAATGAGCAGTTCTTC.

The CDR3 protein is CASTVRDGTPLHF. The CDR3 DNA sequence: TGTGCCAGCACTGTAAGGGATGGGACACCCCTCCACTTT. The gene calls are TRBV28 and TRBJ1-6; D remains unclear. Trimming removed 7 bases at V and 11 bases at J, with 15 bases between. The length of the CDR3 is 13 residues. CDR1 MDHEN and CDR2 SYDVKM come from the germline V gene.

The rearrangement joins TRBV7-9 to TRBJ1-6, with a possible D match to TRBD1 (5 bases). Trimming took off 5 bases at V and 0 bases at J, with 17 bases between the two ends. Germline lookup yields CDR1 SEHNR and CDR2 FQNEAQ (reference sequence). The length of the CDR3 is 18 residues. In nucleotides, the CDR3 is TGTGCCAGCAGCCAAATGCAGGGTCAAAGCTCCTATAATTCACCCCTCCACTTT. Its protein product is CASSQMQGQSSYNSPLHF.

The V call is TRBV30, the J call TRBJ2-2; weak D call: TRBD2 (6 bases). CDR1 is GTSNPN and CDR2 is SVGIG in the germline V gene (reference sequence). Trimming pared 5 bases from V and 4 bases from J, leaving 11 bases between. The CDR3 is 13 amino acids. Here the CDR3 reads CAWQGLGTGELFF. CDR3 DNA sequence: TGTGCCTGGCAGGGACTTGGCACCGGGGAGCTGTTTTTT.